This record concerns one TCR beta chain sequence. This CDR3 is built from 16 residues. Germline values: CDR1 SGHDN, CDR2 FVKESK. Trimming took 0 bases from V and 6 from J; bases not matched to a gene: 7. Authors' analysis steps: How many nucleated cells were present was estimated from reference gene primer amplification. Sequenced by immunoSEQ multiplex PCR; TCRdb stores in-frame clones only, minus some. That table is the source of V, J and clone size, and D and trimming were worked out from the DNA. Of 140,000 or so clones in the sample, 70% to 90% were seen once. This entry is derived from a study of blood T cell repertoires in COVID-19. The wider study: Donors in the United States, Italy and Spain gave samples during acute or convalescent COVID-19. From T cells, B-cell-depleted T cells, or PBMCs came the material, which was cDNA or gDNA.

Material: peripheral blood. The TCR was taken from a man between 50 and 59 years old with acute or convalescent COVID-19. The V gene is TRBV14, the J gene TRBJ2-7, with TRBD2 identical over 11 bases. DNA for the CDR3: TGTGCCAGCAGCCAAGAATTTACTAGCGGGAGAGGCGAGCAGTACTTC. Residues: CASSQEFTSGRGEQYF.